The 27 T cell receptor beta chains presented below share a single source sample, sequenced in a study of blood T cells in healthy people across ages. It was with a sample-barcoded 5' primer and a J-beta primer mix that a second PCR of roughly 7 to 11 cycles was run. Via MiXCR, TCRdb re-called the 5' RACE reads, giving one row per CDR3 protein. The sample holds approximately 1.5 million distinct CDR3 sequences, roughly 43% seen once. Material: blood. These receptors all stem from a woman in her late teens or twenties in good health.

This clonotype was seen a few times. The chain links TRBV6-6 to TRBJ2-1; D call uncertain. CDR1 is MNHNY, CDR2 SVGAGI, per germline (reference sequence). This CDR3 has 15 residues. Trimming took 0 bases from V and 6 from J, leaving 12 bases between them. The CDR3 coding sequence is TGTGCCAGCAGTTACTCTGGGCCAGAACGCAATGAGCAGTTCTTC. It yields the protein CASSYSGPERNEQFF.

The chain carries TRBV3-1 and TRBJ2-1, with TRBD2 identical over 10 bases. Trimming cost V 4 bases and J 7 bases; bases outside gene matches: 13. Germline lookup yields CDR1 LGHDT and CDR2 YNNKEL (reference sequence). This CDR3 region has 17 residues. The CDR3 sequence: CASSRILLAGEGNEQFF. The CDR3 coding sequence is TGTGCCAGCAGCCGAATACTCCTAGCGGGAGAGGGGAATGAGCAGTTCTTC.

This clonotype came up a few times. The genes are TRBV29-1 and TRBJ1-2; D is uncertain. Germline V lookup: CDR1 SQVTM, CDR2 ANQGSEA. There are 13 residues in the CDR3. The V end was cut by 7 bases, the J end by 2 bases, with 14 bases between. The chain's CDR3 is CSATLVGNYGYTF. The CDR3 bases are TGCAGCGCTACACTGGTAGGCAACTATGGCTACACCTTC.

This clonotype was detected only a few times. The chain's CDR3 is CSARDLGGSSYEQYF. In nucleotides, the CDR3 is TGCAGTGCTAGAGATCTGGGGGGGAGCTCCTACGAGCAGTACTTC. V is TRBV20-1 and J is TRBJ2-7; TRBD2 aligns across 7 bases. This CDR3 comprises 15 residues. Germline values: CDR1 DFQATT, CDR2 SNEGSKA (reference sequence). The V gene end was trimmed by 0 bases and the J gene end by 0 bases; junction bases not matched to a gene: 5.

A remark on this clonotype: A much larger clonotype is one base distant, so this may be a read error. The CDR3 spells CASSVGRGTDTQYF. CDR3 DNA: TGTGCCAGCAGCGTAGGTCGGGGCACAGATACGCAGTATTTT. The chain couples TRBV9 to TRBJ2-3; D call uncertain. From germline, CDR1 is SGDLS and CDR2 YYNGEE. The V end was cut by 0 bases, the J end by 1 base, with 6 bases between. The CDR3 runs 14 residues.

The genes are TRBV7-2 and TRBJ2-3, with D possibly called TRBD1 or TRBD2 (5 bases each). This CDR3 is built from 15 residues. Germline V gene lookup returns CDR1 SGHTA and CDR2 FQGNSA. Trimming removed 2 bases from V and 4 bases from J, with 13 bases in between. The chain's CDR3 is CASSLFSQGADTQYF. In DNA form, the CDR3 reads TGTGCCAGCAGCTTATTCTCCCAGGGAGCAGATACGCAGTATTTT.

This chain links TRBV20-1 with TRBJ2-5; TRBD1 might be the D (6 bases). Trimming shortened V by 3 bases and J by 0 bases, and 11 bases separated the two germline ends. Germline CDR1 reads DFQATT; CDR2 reads SNEGSKA (reference sequence). The CDR3 has 14 residues. In nucleotides, the CDR3 is TGCAGTGCTAGCCCGGGACAACACCAAGAGACCCAGTACTTC. Translation gives CSASPGQHQETQYF.

The chain has TRBV12-3 or TRBV12-4 and TRBJ1-4; no reliable D call. V was shortened by 8 bases and J by 5 bases, with 12 bases between the two germline ends. This CDR3 has 13 amino acids. The CDR3 is CASGETRNEKLFF. CDR3 coding DNA: TGTGCCAGCGGGGAGACAAGGAATGAAAAACTGTTTTTT.

The chain recombines TRBV20-1 with TRBJ2-7; D unclear. The length of the CDR3 is 14 residues. Germline values: CDR1 DFQATT, CDR2 SNEGSKA (reference sequence). Trimming shortened V by 0 bases and J by 3 bases, and 12 bases separated the two germline ends. The DNA of the CDR3 is TGCAGTGCTAGAGATCACCTCCGTGTCTACGAGCAGTACTTC. Its protein product is CSARDHLRVYEQYF.

The CDR3 DNA sequence: TGTGCCAGCAGCCTTAAGCTCTCGCCCACAGATACGCAGTATTTT. This gives the protein CASSLKLSPTDTQYF. The chain uses TRBV7-9 and TRBJ2-3; D gene uncertain. V lost 5 bases to trimming and J lost 2 bases, with 14 bases between them. The CDR3 sequence is 15 residues long. Germline values: CDR1 SEHNR, CDR2 FQNEAQ (reference sequence).

This clonotype came up a few times. A read error is possible here, since a much larger clone lies one base away. This sequence joins TRBV12-3 or TRBV12-4 and TRBJ1-4, with unresolved D. The CDR3 length is 14 residues. The CDR3 region has the DNA TGTGCCATCAGTAAGCAGGCCCCTCCTGAAAAACTGTTTTTT. Its translation is CAISKQAPPEKLFF.

The chain is built from TRBV20-1 and TRBJ2-6; no reliable D call. The CDR3 is 14 amino acids. From germline, CDR1 is DFQATT and CDR2 SNEGSKA (reference sequence). Trimming left V 3 bases short and J 0 bases short, with 6 bases between. CDR3 in amino acids: CSARRTSGANVLTF. The CDR3 DNA is TGCAGTGCTAGGCGGACCTCTGGGGCCAACGTCCTGACTTTC.

This clonotype was seen a few times. The J gene is TRBJ2-5, the V gene TRBV3-1; TRBD2 matches at 8 bases. The CDR3 spans 15 residues. V trimming: 2 bases; J trimming: 5 bases; junction bases outside the gene matches: 7. Looked up from germline, CDR1 is LGHDT and CDR2 is YNNKEL (reference sequence). The chain's CDR3 is CASSQLTGGRETQYF. The CDR3 coding sequence is TGTGCCAGCAGCCAACTGACGGGAGGGCGGGAGACCCAGTACTTC.

The chain employs TRBV7-9 and TRBJ1-2, with D unresolved. The CDR3 contains 14 residues. V was shortened by 1 base and J by 4 bases, with 10 bases between the two germline ends. CDR1 and CDR2 from the germline V gene are SEHNR and FQNEAQ (reference sequence). CDR3 loop: CASSLVETLYGYTF. The DNA of the CDR3 is TGTGCCAGCAGCTTAGTGGAGACTCTCTATGGCTACACCTTC.

This clonotype was recorded a few times. V is TRBV4-1 and J is TRBJ1-2; TRBD1 aligns across 7 bases. CDR1 and CDR2 (germline): MGHRA, YSYEKL. The CDR3 loop spans 13 amino acids. V shed 6 bases and J 8 bases; nucleotides not matched to a gene: 9. CDR3 nucleotides: TGCGCCAGCAGACAAACAGGGGATGGAGGCTACACCTTC. It yields the protein CASRQTGDGGYTF.

This sequence joins TRBV2 and TRBJ1-2; D is possibly TRBD1 (5 bases). The CDR3 sequence is 13 residues long. The V gene lost 8 bases and the J gene lost 0 bases, with 10 bases spanning the gap. Germline-derived CDR1 and CDR2 are SNHLY and FYNNEI. CDR3 amino acids: CASGGGANYGYTF. The DNA for the CDR3 is TGTGCCAGCGGCGGAGGGGCTAACTATGGCTACACCTTC.

The chain recombines TRBV6-2 or TRBV6-3 with TRBJ1-1, with 10 bases lining up with TRBD1. Losses at the gene ends were 9 bases for V and 7 bases for J; bases not matched to a gene: 5. Germline CDR1 and CDR2: MNHEY and SVGEGT. The CDR3 has 12 residues. The CDR3 is CASRQGAIEAFF. In nucleotides, the CDR3 is TGTGCCAGTCGACAGGGGGCCATTGAAGCTTTCTTT.

This chain connects TRBV4-1 to TRBJ2-7, with TRBD2 matching 10 bases. Germline V gives CDR1 MGHRA, CDR2 YSYEKL. V lost 1 base and J lost 5; bases outside the gene matches: 14. The CDR3 has 18 residues. CDR3 sequence: CASSQALAGVPARHEQYF. The DNA for the CDR3 is TGCGCCAGCAGCCAAGCCCTAGCGGGAGTTCCAGCCCGACACGAGCAGTACTTC.

In its sample, this clonotype was seen a few times. This chain joins TRBV12-3 or TRBV12-4 and TRBJ1-1; the match to TRBD1 covers 7 bases. The CDR3 contains 14 residues. The V gene end was trimmed by 6 bases and the J gene end by 0 bases; junction bases not matched to a gene: 4. CDR3 sequence (DNA): TGTGCCAGCAGAAAGGGACAGTTGAACACTGAAGCTTTCTTT. Protein sequence: CASRKGQLNTEAFF.

This sequence joins TRBV7-9 and TRBJ2-7, with 7 bases lining up with TRBD1. The CDR3 covers 15 residues. Germline V gives CDR1 SEHNR, CDR2 FQNEAQ (reference sequence). Losses at the gene ends were 1 base for V and 2 bases for J; bases not matched to a gene: 5. CDR3: CASSLGDRVAYEQYF. In nucleotides, the CDR3 is TGTGCCAGCAGCTTAGGAGACAGGGTGGCCTACGAGCAGTACTTC.

The sample holds a few counts of this clonotype. The chain has TRBV4-1 and TRBJ1-2, with D possibly matching TRBD1 (5 bases). V lost 1 base to trimming and J lost 8 bases, with 11 bases between them. From germline, CDR1 is MGHRA and CDR2 YSYEKL. The CDR3 loop spans 13 amino acids. CDR3 protein: CASSQAGFYGYTF. CDR3 coding DNA: TGCGCCAGCAGCCAAGCAGGGTTTTACGGCTACACCTTC.

The genes are TRBV10-3 and TRBJ2-5; maybe TRBD2 (5 bases). The CDR3 length is 13 residues. Looked up from germline, CDR1 is ENHRY and CDR2 is SYGVKD. V gave up 4 bases and J gave up 4 bases, with 10 bases separating them. The CDR3 DNA is TGTGCCATCAGTGGTCAAGGAGGAGAGACCCAGTACTTC. Translation: CAISGQGGETQYF.

This clonotype was counted a few times. The chain links TRBV4-3 to TRBJ2-7, with D perhaps TRBD1 (7 bases). The CDR3 covers 15 residues. Germline V gives CDR1 LGHNA, CDR2 YSLEER. Trimming pared 0 bases from V and 6 bases from J, leaving 15 bases between. CDR3 loop: CASSQDWQGGREQYF. For the CDR3, the DNA is TGCGCCAGCAGCCAAGATTGGCAGGGGGGCCGCGAGCAGTACTTC.

The chain employs TRBV29-1 and TRBJ1-1, with 7 nucleotides matching TRBD1. The CDR3 has 15 residues. The trim removed 1 base at V and 4 bases at J, leaving 9 bases unmatched. Germline V gene lookup returns CDR1 SQVTM and CDR2 ANQGSEA. CDR3 residues: CSVEVFRQGSTEAFF. The CDR3 DNA follows: TGCAGCGTTGAAGTCTTCCGACAGGGATCCACTGAAGCTTTCTTT.

V and J are TRBV29-1 and TRBJ1-1; D remains unclear. This CDR3 is built from 11 residues. Germline CDR1 is SQVTM and CDR2 is ANQGSEA. This CDR3 is CSGLGNTEAFF. The CDR3 nucleotides are TGCAGTGGCCTGGGGAACACTGAAGCTTTCTTT.

V and J are TRBV11-2 and TRBJ2-5, with D hard to call. CDR1 SGHAT and CDR2 FQNNGV come from the germline V gene. The length of the CDR3 is 13 residues. Trimming stripped 2 bases from V and 11 bases from J, with 15 bases between. The CDR3 region has the DNA TGTGCCAGCAGCTTAATGAGTTACAATGAGCAGTACTTC. Protein product: CASSLMSYNEQYF.

The genes are TRBV18 and TRBJ2-5; D is unresolved. The CDR3 covers 15 residues. V lost 2 bases and J lost 1, with 11 bases in between. The germline CDR1 and CDR2 sequences are KGHSH and LQKENI. CDR3: CASSPAPNSQETQYF. The CDR3 DNA follows: TGTGCCAGCTCACCAGCCCCAAACAGCCAAGAGACCCAGTACTTC.